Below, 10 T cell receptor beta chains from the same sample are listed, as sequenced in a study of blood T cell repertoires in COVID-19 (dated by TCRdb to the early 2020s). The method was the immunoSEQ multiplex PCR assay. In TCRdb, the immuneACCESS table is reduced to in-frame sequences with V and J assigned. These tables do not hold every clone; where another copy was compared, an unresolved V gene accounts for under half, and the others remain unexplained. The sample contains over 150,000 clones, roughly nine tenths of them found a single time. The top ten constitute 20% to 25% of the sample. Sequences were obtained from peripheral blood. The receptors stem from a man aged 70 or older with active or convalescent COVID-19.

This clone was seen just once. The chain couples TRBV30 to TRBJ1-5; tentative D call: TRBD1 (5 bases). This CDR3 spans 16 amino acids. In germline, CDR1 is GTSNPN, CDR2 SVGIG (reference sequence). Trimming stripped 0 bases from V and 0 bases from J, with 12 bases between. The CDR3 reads CAWSVRWGGSNQPQHF. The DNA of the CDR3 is TGTGCCTGGAGTGTACGCTGGGGGGGTAGCAATCAGCCCCAGCATTTT.

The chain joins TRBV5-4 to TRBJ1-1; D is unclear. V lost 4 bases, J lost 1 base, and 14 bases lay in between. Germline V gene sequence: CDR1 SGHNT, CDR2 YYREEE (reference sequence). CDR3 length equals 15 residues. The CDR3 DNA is TGTGCCAGCAGCCTGGAGAACCGGGAGAACACTGAAGCTTTCTTT. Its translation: CASSLENRENTEAFF.

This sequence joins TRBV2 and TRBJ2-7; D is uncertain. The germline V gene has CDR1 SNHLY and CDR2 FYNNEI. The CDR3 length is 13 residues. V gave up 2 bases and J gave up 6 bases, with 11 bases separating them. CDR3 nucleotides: TGTGCCAGCAGTGAATTCAGACTCCTCGAGCAGTACTTC. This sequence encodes CASSEFRLLEQYF. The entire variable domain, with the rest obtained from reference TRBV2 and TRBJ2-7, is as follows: EPEVTQTPSHQVTQMGQEVILRCVPISNHLYFYWYRQILGQKVEFLVSFYNNEISEKSEIFDDQFSVERPDGSNFTLKIRSTKLEDSAMYFCASSEFRLLEQYFGPGTRLTVT.

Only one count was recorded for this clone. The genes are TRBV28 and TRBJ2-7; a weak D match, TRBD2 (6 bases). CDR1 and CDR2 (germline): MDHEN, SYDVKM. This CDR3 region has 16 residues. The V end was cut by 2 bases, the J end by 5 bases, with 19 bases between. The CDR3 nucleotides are TGTGCCAGCAGTTTACCAGCGACTAGTGTGTCTCACGAGCAGTACTTC. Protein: CASSLPATSVSHEQYF.

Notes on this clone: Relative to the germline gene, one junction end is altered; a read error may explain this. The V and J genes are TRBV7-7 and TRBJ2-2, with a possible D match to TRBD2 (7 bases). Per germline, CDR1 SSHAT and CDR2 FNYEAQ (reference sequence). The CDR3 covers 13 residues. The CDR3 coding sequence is TGTGCTAGCAGCTTCGGGGGGCCCGGGGAGCTGTTTTTT. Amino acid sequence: CASSFGGPGELFF. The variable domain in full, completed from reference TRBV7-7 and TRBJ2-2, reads GAGVSQSPRYKVTKRGQDVTLRCDPISSHATLYWYQQALGQGPEFLTYFNYEAQPDKSGLPSDRFSAERPEGSISTLTIQRTEQRDSAMYRCASSFGGPGELFFGEGSRLTVL.

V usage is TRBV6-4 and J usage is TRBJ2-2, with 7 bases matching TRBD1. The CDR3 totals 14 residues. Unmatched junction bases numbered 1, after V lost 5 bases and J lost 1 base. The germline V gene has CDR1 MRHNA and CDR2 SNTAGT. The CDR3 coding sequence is TGTGCCAGCAGTAGACAGGGGAACACCGGGGAGCTGTTTTTT. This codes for CASSRQGNTGELFF.

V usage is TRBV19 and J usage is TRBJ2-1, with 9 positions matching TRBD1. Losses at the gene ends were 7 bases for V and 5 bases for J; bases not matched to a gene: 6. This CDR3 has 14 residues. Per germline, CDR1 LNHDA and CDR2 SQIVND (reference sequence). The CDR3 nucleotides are TGTGCCAGTATCAGGGACAGGGTAAACAATGAGCAGTTCTTC. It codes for CASIRDRVNNEQFF.

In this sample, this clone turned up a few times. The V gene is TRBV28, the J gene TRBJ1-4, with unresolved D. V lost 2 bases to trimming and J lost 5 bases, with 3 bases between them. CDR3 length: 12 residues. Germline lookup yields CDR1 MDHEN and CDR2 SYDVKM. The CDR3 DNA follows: TGTGCCAGCAGTTTACCGAATGAAAAACTGTTTTTT. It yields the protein CASSLPNEKLFF.

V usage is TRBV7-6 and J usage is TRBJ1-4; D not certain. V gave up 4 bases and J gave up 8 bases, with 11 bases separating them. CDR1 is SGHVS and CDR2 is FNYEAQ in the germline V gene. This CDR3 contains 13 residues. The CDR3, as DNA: TGTGCCAGCAGCTCCCGGACTGGGGAAAAACTGTTTTTT. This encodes CASSSRTGEKLFF.

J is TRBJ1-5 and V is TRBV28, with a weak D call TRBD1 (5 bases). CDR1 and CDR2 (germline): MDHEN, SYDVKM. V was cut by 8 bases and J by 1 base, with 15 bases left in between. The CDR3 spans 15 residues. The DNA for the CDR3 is TGTGCCAGCCTGAAGGGGTACCCAAGCAATCAGCCCCAGCATTTT. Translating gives CASLKGYPSNQPQHF.